This T cell receptor (beta chain) was identified in a study of T cell responses to AZD1222 COVID-19 vaccine. Study-wide findings and caveats: Repertoires were collected only later (after the peak T cell response had occurred). The study reported that nearly half of spike-specific TCRs target unmutated variant regions.

As regards this clone: Its matching antigen is unknown.

The repertoire was sequenced with immunoSEQ multiplex PCR; TCRdb's copy has only in-frame clones and lacks some. The sample contains almost 50,000 clones, around 80% of which appear only once. Germline V CDR1 and CDR2: SGHKS, YYEKEE (reference sequence). V trimming: 4 bases; J trimming: 11 bases; junction bases outside the gene matches: 6. The CDR3 consists of 12 residues. This chain uses TRBV5-5 with TRBJ1-1; TRBD1 aligns across 9 bases. This clonotype originated in an adult in good health. Sequencing was performed on peripheral blood, taken on day 0 of MenACWY control vaccination. The CDR3 protein is CASSLGQGKAFF. CDR3 bases: TGTGCCAGCAGCCTCGGACAGGGGAAGGCTTTCTTT. The complete variable domain, with remaining parts taken from reference TRBV5-5 and TRBJ1-1, reads DAGVTQSPTHLIKTRGQQVTLRCSPISGHKSVSWYQQVLGQGPQFIFQYYEKEERGRGNFPDRFSARQFPNYSSELNVNALLLGDSALYLCASSLGQGKAFFGQGTRLTVV.